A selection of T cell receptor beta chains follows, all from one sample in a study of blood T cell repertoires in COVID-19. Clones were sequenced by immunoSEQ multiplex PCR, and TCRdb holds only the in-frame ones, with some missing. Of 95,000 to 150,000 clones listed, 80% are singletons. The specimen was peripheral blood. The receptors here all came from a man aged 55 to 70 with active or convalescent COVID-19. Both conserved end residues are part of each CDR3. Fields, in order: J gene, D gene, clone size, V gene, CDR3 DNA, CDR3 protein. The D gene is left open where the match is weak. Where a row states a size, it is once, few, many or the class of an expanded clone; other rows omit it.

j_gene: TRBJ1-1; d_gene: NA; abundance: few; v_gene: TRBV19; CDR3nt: TGTGCCAGTAGCCCGACTTTGAACACTGAAGCTTTCTTT; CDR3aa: CASSPTLNTEAFF
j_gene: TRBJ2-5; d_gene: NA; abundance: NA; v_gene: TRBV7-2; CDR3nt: TGTGCCAGCAGCTTAGGGGGGAGGGGGTTTATTAAGACCCAGTACTTC; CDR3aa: CASSLGGRGFIKTQYF
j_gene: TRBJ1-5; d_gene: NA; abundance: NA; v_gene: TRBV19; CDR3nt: TGTGCCAGTAGAAACCGTGAGGAGCCCCAGCATTTT; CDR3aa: CASRNREEPQHF
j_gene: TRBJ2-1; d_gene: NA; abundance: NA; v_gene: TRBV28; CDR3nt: TGTGCCAGCACCACCTGGGGCAGCAATGAGCAGTTCTTC; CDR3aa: CASTTWGSNEQFF
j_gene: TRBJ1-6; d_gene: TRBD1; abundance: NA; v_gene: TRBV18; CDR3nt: TGTGCCAGCTCAAACCGGACAGGCTTAAATTCACCCCTCCACTTT; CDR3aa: CASSNRTGLNSPLHF
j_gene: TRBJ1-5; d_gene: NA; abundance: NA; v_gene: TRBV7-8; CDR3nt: TGTGCCAGCTCCCGGGGGGGGTTCGGGAGCAATCAGCCCCAGCATTTT; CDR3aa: CASSRGGFGSNQPQHF
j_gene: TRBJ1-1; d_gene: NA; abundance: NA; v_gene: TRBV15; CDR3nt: TGTGCCACCAGCAGAGATCTGTACACTGAAGCTTTCTTT; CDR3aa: CATSRDLYTEAFF
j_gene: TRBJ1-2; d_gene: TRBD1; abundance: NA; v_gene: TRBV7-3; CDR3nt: TGTGCCAGCAGCCCTGGACGACAGGGCGCGTATGGCTACACCTTC; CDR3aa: CASSPGRQGAYGYTF
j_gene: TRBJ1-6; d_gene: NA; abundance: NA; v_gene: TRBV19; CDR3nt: TGTGCCAGTAGTATAGATCTTAGCCGCAACTCCCTCCACTTT; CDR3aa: CASSIDLSRNSLHF
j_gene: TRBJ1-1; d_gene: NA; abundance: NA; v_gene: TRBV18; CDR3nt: TGTGCCAGCTCTCCCCCGTCTCTGAACACTGAAGCTTTCTTT; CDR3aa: CASSPPSLNTEAFF
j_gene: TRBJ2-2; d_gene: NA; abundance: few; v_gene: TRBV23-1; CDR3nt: TGCGCCAGCGGCGGAAACTTGAACACCGGGGAGCTGTTTTTT; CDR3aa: CASGGNLNTGELFF
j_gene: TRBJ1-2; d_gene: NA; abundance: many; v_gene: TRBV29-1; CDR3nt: TGCAGCGTCCAACTTCAGCGGGGGGTAGGTGGCTACACCTTC; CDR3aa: CSVQLQRGVGGYTF
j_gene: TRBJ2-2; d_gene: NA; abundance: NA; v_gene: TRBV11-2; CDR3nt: TGTGCCAGCAGCTCGAGGAGTGGTACAAACACCGGGGAGCTGTTTTTT; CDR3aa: CASSSRSGTNTGELFF
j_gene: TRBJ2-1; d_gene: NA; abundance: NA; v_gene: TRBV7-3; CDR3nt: TGTGCCAGCAGCCATACCTTGGCGGGCTACAATGAGCAGTTCTTC; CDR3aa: CASSHTLAGYNEQFF
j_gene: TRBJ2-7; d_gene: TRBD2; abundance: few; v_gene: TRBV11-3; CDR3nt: TGTGCCAGCAGCCAGACTAGCGGGAGCTACGAGCAGTACTTC; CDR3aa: CASSQTSGSYEQYF
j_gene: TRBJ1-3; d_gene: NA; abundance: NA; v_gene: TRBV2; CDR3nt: TGTGCCAGCAGTGAAATAGATGCAGGGGCTATAAAATCTGGAAACACCATATATTTT; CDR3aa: CASSEIDAGAIKSGNTIYF
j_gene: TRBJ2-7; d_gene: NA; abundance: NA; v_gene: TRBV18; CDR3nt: TGTGCCAGCTCACCGGGACTCCGCCCCTCCTACGAGCAGTACTTC; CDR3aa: CASSPGLRPSYEQYF
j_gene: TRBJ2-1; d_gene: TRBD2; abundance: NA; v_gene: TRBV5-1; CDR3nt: TGCGCCAGCAGCCCCGGGACTAGCGGGGGGGGATACAATGAGCAGTTCTTC; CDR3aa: CASSPGTSGGGYNEQFF
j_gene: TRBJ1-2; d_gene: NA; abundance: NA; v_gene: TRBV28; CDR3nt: TGTGCCAGCAGTTTGATGGAGTATGGCTACACCTTC; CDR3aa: CASSLMEYGYTF
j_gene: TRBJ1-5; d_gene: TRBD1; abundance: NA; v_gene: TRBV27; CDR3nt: TGTGCCAGCAGATTGGACAGGAACCCCAATCAGCCCCAGCATTTT; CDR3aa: CASRLDRNPNQPQHF
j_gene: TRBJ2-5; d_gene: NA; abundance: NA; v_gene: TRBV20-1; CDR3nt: TGCAGTGTAGCCGTGGGAGAGACCCAGTACTTC; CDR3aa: CSVAVGETQYF
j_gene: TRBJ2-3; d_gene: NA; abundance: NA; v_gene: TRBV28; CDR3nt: TGTGCCAGCAGTTATGGGGGAATGGGAGGTCGCACAGATACGCAGTATTTT; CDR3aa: CASSYGGMGGRTDTQYF
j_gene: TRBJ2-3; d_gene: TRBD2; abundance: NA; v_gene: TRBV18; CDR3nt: TGTGCCAGCTCACCACTAACTAGCGGGAGGTTCAGCACAGATACGCAGTATTTT; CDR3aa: CASSPLTSGRFSTDTQYF
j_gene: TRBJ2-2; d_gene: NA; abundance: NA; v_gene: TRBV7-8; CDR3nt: TGTGCCAGCAGCTCCCTGACGAACAGGAACACCGGGGAGCTGTTTTTT; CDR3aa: CASSSLTNRNTGELFF
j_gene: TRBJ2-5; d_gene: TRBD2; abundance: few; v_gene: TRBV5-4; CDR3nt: TGTGCCAGCAGCCGCGGGACTAGCGGGCCGTACCAAGAGACCCAGTACTTC; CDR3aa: CASSRGTSGPYQETQYF
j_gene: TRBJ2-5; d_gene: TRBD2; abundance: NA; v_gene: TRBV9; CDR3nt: TGTGCCAGCAGCGTAGGAATTGCGGGAGAGGGGGAGACCCAGTACTTC; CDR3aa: CASSVGIAGEGETQYF
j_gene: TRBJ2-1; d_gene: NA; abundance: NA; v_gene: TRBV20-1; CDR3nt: TGCAGTGCTAGTTTCGACTCCTTTAAGCAGTTCTTC; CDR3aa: CSASFDSFKQFF
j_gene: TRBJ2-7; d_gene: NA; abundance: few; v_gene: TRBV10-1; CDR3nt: TGCGCCAGCACCTCGGGGAGAGCCGAGCAGTACTTC; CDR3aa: CASTSGRAEQYF
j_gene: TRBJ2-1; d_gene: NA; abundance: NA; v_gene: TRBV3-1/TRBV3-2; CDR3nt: TGTGCCAGCAGCCAAGATCAGGGATTCTACAATGAGCAGTTCTTC; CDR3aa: CASSQDQGFYNEQFF
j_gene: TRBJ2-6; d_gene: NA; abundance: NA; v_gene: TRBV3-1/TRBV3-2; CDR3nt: TGTGCCAGCAGCCGGACAGAGTCTGGGGCCAACGTCCTGACTTTC; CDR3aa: CASSRTESGANVLTF
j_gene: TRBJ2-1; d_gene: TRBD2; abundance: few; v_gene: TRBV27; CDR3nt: TGTGCCAGCAGTTCCCCAGCGGGAGACAATGAGCAGTTCTTC; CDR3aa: CASSSPAGDNEQFF
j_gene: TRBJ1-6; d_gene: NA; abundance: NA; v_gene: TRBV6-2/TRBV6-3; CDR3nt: TGTGCCAGCAGTCGGGACACCCAGAATTCACCCCTCCACTTT; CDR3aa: CASSRDTQNSPLHF
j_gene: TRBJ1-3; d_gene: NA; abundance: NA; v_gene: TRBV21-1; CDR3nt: TGTGCCAGCAGCAAAGCGAAGACATCTGGAAACACCATATATTTT; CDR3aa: CASSKAKTSGNTIYF
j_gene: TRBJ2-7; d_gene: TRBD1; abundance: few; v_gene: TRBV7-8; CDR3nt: TGTGCCAGCAGCTTATCGTCACAGGGGGGCGCCGAGCAGTACTTC; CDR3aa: CASSLSSQGGAEQYF
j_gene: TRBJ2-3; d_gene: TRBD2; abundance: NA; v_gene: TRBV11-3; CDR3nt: TGTGCCAGCAGCTTAGCAGCGGGGGCAGATACGCAGTATTTT; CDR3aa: CASSLAAGADTQYF
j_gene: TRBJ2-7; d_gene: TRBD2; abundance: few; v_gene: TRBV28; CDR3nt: TGTGCCAGCAGTTTAAGGGACGGGGGGGAAGCCTACGAGCAGTACTTC; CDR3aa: CASSLRDGGEAYEQYF
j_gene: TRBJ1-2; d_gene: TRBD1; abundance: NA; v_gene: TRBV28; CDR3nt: TGTGCCAGCAGCCAACCCCGGGACAGCTATGACTATGGCTACACCTTC; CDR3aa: CASSQPRDSYDYGYTF